Below, 14 T cell receptor beta chains from the same sample are listed, as sequenced in a study of CD8+CD57+ T cells in acquired aplastic anemia (dated by TCRdb to 2017 to 2018). TCRdb shows the sequencer as Illumina HiSeq 2000. Profiling of TCR beta VDJ combinations and CDR3 sequences used genomic DNA as the template. Using fastp trimming at Q25 and MiXCR clonotype assembly, TCRdb reanalyzed the public sequencing data and kept in-frame beta chains. Rows are unified per CDR3 protein, each entry keeping the most common DNA and genes. Across this sample there are some 210,000 distinct CDR3 sequences, with over 55% seen only once. The ten largest account for over 25% of the sample. Material for sequencing was sorted CD4+, CD8+, or CD8+CD57+ T cells (not recorded which) from PBMCs. The receptors originated from a human donor in good health.

Notes on this clonotype: An end of the junction does not agree with germline; a read error may underlie this. The chain carries TRBV7-7 and TRBJ1-1; D is unresolved. The CDR3 extends over 13 amino acids. Germline CDR1 SSHAT, CDR2 FNYEAQ (reference sequence). The DNA of the CDR3 is TGTGCTAGCAGCTTCTCCCCCGGGGCTGAAGCTTTCTTT. It translates to CASSFSPGAEAFF.

The chain uses TRBV7-9 and TRBJ2-3; TRBD2 aligns across 8 bases. V dropped 2 bases and J dropped 4; count of bases not matched to a gene: 8. The CDR3 runs 16 residues. The germline V gene encodes CDR1 SEHNR and CDR2 FQNEAQ (reference sequence). CDR3 nucleotide sequence: TGTGCCAGCAGCTTATATAGGCGGGGGGTTGCAGATACGCAGTATTTT. Residues: CASSLYRRGVADTQYF.

The chain employs TRBV7-2 and TRBJ2-6, with a weak D call TRBD1 (6 bases). V was pared by 7 bases and J by 4 bases, with 20 bases between. The CDR3 sequence is 17 residues long. CDR1 and CDR2 (germline): SGHTA, FQGNSA. The CDR3 spells CASNKPGQMWGANVLTF. As DNA, the CDR3 is TGTGCCAGCAACAAACCGGGACAAATGTGGGGGGCCAACGTCCTGACTTTC.

The V gene is TRBV25-1, the J gene TRBJ2-3; TRBD2 matches at 9 bases. Germline values: CDR1 MGHDK, CDR2 SYGVNS. This CDR3 is built from 16 residues. J gave up 6 bases and V 5 bases, and 12 bases lay outside the gene matches. The CDR3 nucleotides are TGTGCCAGCAGTAAATGGAATAGCGGGGGCCTCGATACGCAGTATTTT. This codes for CASSKWNSGGLDTQYF. The entire variable domain, with the rest obtained from reference TRBV25-1 and TRBJ2-3, is as follows: EADIYQTPRYLVIGTGKKITLECSQTMGHDKMYWYQQDPGMELHLIHYSYGVNSTEKGDLSSESTVSRIRTEHFPLTLESARPSHTSQYLCASSKWNSGGLDTQYFGPGTRLTVL.

The V call is TRBV29-1, the J call TRBJ2-2; D gene ambiguous. Germline V gives CDR1 SQVTM, CDR2 ANQGSEA. The CDR3 runs to 12 residues. V was trimmed by 1 base and J by 6 bases, leaving 6 bases between them. The CDR3 nucleotides are TGCAGCGTTGAAGCTAGGGCCGGGGAGCTGTTTTTT. Residues: CSVEARAGELFF.

This clonotype was counted once. The junction and the germline gene differ at one end; a read error may be behind it. The chain uses TRBV5-1 and TRBJ1-1; D call uncertain. CDR3 length: 12 amino acids. Germline CDR1 reads SGHRS; CDR2 reads YFSETQ. CDR3 nucleotides: TGTGCCGGGGAGCAGCTTCACACTGAAGCTTTCTTT. As protein: CAGEQLHTEAFF.

V and J are TRBV19 and TRBJ2-7; TRBD1 matches at 8 bases. The CDR3 runs 14 residues. V dropped 3 bases and J dropped 3; count of bases not matched to a gene: 4. CDR1 LNHDA and CDR2 SQIVND come from the germline V gene (reference sequence). The CDR3 loop is CASSMGQALYEQYF. In DNA form, the CDR3 reads TGTGCCAGTAGTATGGGACAGGCGCTCTACGAGCAGTACTTC.

This clonotype occurred a few times. The CDR3 sequence: CASSYPGTGELFF. As DNA, the CDR3 is TGTGCCAGCAGTTACCCGGGCACCGGGGAGCTGTTTTTT. The chain has TRBV28 and TRBJ2-2; D gene uncertain. The CDR3 consists of 13 residues. V dropped 4 bases and J dropped 4 bases, with 7 bases sitting between them. Germline loops: CDR1 MDHEN, CDR2 SYDVKM.

The V and J genes are TRBV7-8 and TRBJ2-7; possibly TRBD2 for D (5 bases). The CDR3 length is 16 residues. V shed 5 bases and J shed 0 bases, with 17 bases lying between them. Germline loops: CDR1 SGHVS, CDR2 FQNEAQ. CDR3 nucleotides: TGTGCCAGCAGCCCCATCGGGAATAGCTTCTCCTACGAGCAGTACTTC. Residues: CASSPIGNSFSYEQYF.

On this clonotype: No conserved phenylalanine or tryptophan ends this CDR3, so it is likely a read error. This rearrangement joins TRBV7-9 to TRBJ2-7; D uncertain. CDR1 and CDR2 (germline): SEHNR, FQNEAQ (reference sequence). The germline V and J ends were trimmed by 8 bases and 2 bases, with 10 bases remaining between them. CDR3 length equals 12 residues. The CDR3 reads CASVGSTYEQYL. In DNA form, the CDR3 reads TGTGCCAGCGTGGGCAGCACCTACGAGCAGTACCTC.

For this clonotype: A much more abundant neighbour one base away suggests this may be a read error. V and J are TRBV27 and TRBJ2-3; no firm D call. The DNA matches TRBJ1-5 better at its end, which makes the J call doubtful. From germline, CDR1 is MNHEY and CDR2 SMNVEV (reference sequence). The CDR3 sequence is 13 residues long. The CDR3 reads CASRGWVKDTQHF. In DNA, the CDR3 is TGTGCCAGCAGGGGTTGGGTTAAGGATACGCAGCATTTT.

This clonotype was recorded many times. The chain couples TRBV7-8 to TRBJ2-7, with D possibly matching TRBD1 (6 bases). V was shortened by 5 bases and J by 0 bases, with 14 bases between the two germline ends. Germline CDR1 and CDR2: SGHVS and FQNEAQ. The CDR3 is 15 residues long. For the CDR3, the DNA is TGTGCCAGCAGCCCCCACCAGGGGCCCTCCTACGAGCAGTACTTC. Translated, it gives CASSPHQGPSYEQYF.

The chain is built from TRBV2 and TRBJ2-5; D is uncertain. The CDR3 is made up of 14 amino acids. Trimming took off 6 bases at V and 5 bases at J, with 16 bases between the two ends. Germline-derived CDR1 and CDR2 are SNHLY and FYNNEI. The CDR3 loop reads CASRWVSSGETQYF. The CDR3 DNA reads as TGTGCCAGCAGATGGGTGTCTAGTGGTGAGACCCAGTACTTC.

V usage is TRBV5-1 and J usage is TRBJ2-2, with no clear D. The V gene lost 3 bases and the J gene lost 7 bases, with 7 bases spanning the gap. The V gene's germline CDR1 is SGHRS and CDR2 YFSETQ. The CDR3 is 12 residues long. CDR3 coding DNA: TGCGCCAGCAGCTCATCTAGCGGGGAGCTGTTTTTT. Its protein is CASSSSSGELFF.